A single sample gave rise to the 29 T cell receptor beta chains below, sequenced in a study of blood T cells in healthy people across ages. A second PCR, run for about 6 to 11 cycles, used a sample-barcoded 5' primer plus a J-beta primer mix. TCRdb fed the 5' RACE reads into MiXCR, producing one record per CDR3 protein. The table records 650,000 to 1,000,000 distinct CDR3 sequences, roughly 34% of them present only once. Sequencing was performed on blood. These receptors originate from a man younger than 35 in good health.

This clonotype was recorded at least ten times. This chain connects TRBV12-3 or TRBV12-4 to TRBJ2-3; D is undetermined. The CDR3 is 13 amino acids. V was trimmed by 7 bases and J by 1 base, leaving 9 bases between them. DNA for the CDR3: TGTGCCAGCAATAGTGGGGGCACAGATACGCAGTATTTT. Amino acid sequence: CASNSGGTDTQYF.

This clonotype has only a few counts. The chain carries TRBV6-6 and TRBJ1-1; weak D call: TRBD1 (5 bases). Per the germline V gene, CDR1 is MNHNY and CDR2 is SVGAGI (reference sequence). Deletions cut 5 bases from V and 4 bases from J, with 14 bases between. The CDR3 spans 14 residues. The CDR3 sequence: CASSRGSPSTEAFF. The DNA for the CDR3 is TGTGCCAGCAGTCGGGGGTCCCCGAGCACTGAAGCTTTCTTT.

This chain uses TRBV7-3 with TRBJ1-1; D might be TRBD1 (6 bases). Trimming cost V 1 base and J 1 base, with 10 bases left between them. This CDR3 is built from 15 residues. From germline, CDR1 is SGHTA and CDR2 FQGTGA. As DNA, the CDR3 is TGTGCCAGCAGCTTAAATGGGGGGGCGAACACTGAAGCTTTCTTT. Encoded protein: CASSLNGGANTEAFF. The full variable domain, its missing parts supplied by reference TRBV7-3 and TRBJ1-1, is GAGVSQTPSNKVTEKGKYVELRCDPISGHTALYWYRQSLGQGPEFLIYFQGTGAADDSGLPNDRFFAVRPEGSVSTLKIQRTERGDSAVYLCASSLNGGANTEAFFGQGTRLTVV.

V usage is TRBV4-3 and J usage is TRBJ1-2; no reliable D call. The germline gives CDR1 LGHNA, CDR2 YSLEER. The CDR3 extends over 16 amino acids. V shed 0 bases and J shed 2 bases, with 13 bases lying between them. The CDR3 region has the DNA TGCGCCAGCAGCCAAGATTGGTCAGGCGCGAACTATGGCTACACCTTC. As protein: CASSQDWSGANYGYTF.

There are many counts of this clonotype. The chain has TRBV5-5 and TRBJ1-2; no firm D call. CDR1 and CDR2 (germline): SGHKS, YYEKEE (reference sequence). The CDR3 is made up of 13 amino acids. V lost 7 bases and J lost 1, with 11 bases in between. The CDR3 loop is CASGGMLNYGYTF. Here the CDR3 DNA reads TGTGCCAGCGGTGGGATGCTTAACTATGGCTACACCTTC. Variable domain in full (rest from reference TRBV5-5 and TRBJ1-2): DAGVTQSPTHLIKTRGQQVTLRCSPISGHKSVSWYQQVLGQGPQFIFQYYEKEERGRGNFPDRFSARQFPNYSSELNVNALLLGDSALYLCASGGMLNYGYTFGSGTRLTVV.

Comment on this clonotype: A much larger clone lies one base from this, so it may be a read error. The chain uses TRBV27 and TRBJ2-1; D is perhaps TRBD2 (6 bases). V lost 3 bases and J lost 10, with 25 bases in between. Per germline, CDR1 MNHEY and CDR2 SMNVEV (reference sequence). The CDR3 totals 17 residues. The CDR3 loop reads CASSFLIGAGSSYEQFF. DNA for the CDR3: TGTGCCAGCAGTTTTCTAATTGGGGCGGGGAGCTCCTACGAGCAGTTCTTC.

The chain carries TRBV15 and TRBJ2-6; D tentatively fits TRBD1 or TRBD2 (5 bases each). Germline values: CDR1 LNHNV, CDR2 YYDKDF (reference sequence). Trimming pared 5 bases from V and 0 bases from J, leaving 8 bases between. CDR3 length equals 15 residues. The CDR3 DNA sequence: TGTGCCACCAGCCGGGACCTCTCTGGGGCCAACGTCCTGACTTTC. Translating it yields CATSRDLSGANVLTF.

The chain employs TRBV24-1 and TRBJ2-2; 9 nucleotides agree with TRBD2. J was trimmed by 3 bases and V by 3 bases; bases with no gene match: 4. The germline CDR1 and CDR2 sequences are KGHDR and SFDVKD. The CDR3 spans 16 residues. The CDR3 DNA reads as TGTGCCACCAGTGATCCGACTAGCGGCTACACCGGGGAGCTGTTTTTT. It is translated as CATSDPTSGYTGELFF.

In regard to this clonotype: A read error may be the cause here, since a much bigger clone is one base away. This chain uses TRBV6-6 with TRBJ2-5, with a weak D call TRBD1 (6 bases). This CDR3 spans 13 amino acids. V lost 7 bases and J lost 1, with 10 bases in between. The germline gives CDR1 MNHNY, CDR2 SVGAGI (reference sequence). CDR3 nucleotide sequence: TGTGCCAGCAACAGGGACATCCAAGAGACCCAGTACTTC. This codes for CASNRDIQETQYF.

This chain joins TRBV7-2 and TRBJ2-1, with 8 bases aligning to TRBD1. J was trimmed by 10 bases and V by 5 bases; bases with no gene match: 13. Germline CDR1 SGHTA, CDR2 FQGNSA. The CDR3 totals 15 residues. Here the CDR3 reads CASSRAAGTGREQFF. CDR3 coding DNA: TGTGCCAGCAGCCGCGCGGCCGGGACAGGTCGCGAGCAGTTCTTC.

This sequence joins TRBV12-3 or TRBV12-4 and TRBJ1-1; 7 nucleotides line up with TRBD1. CDR3 length: 14 residues. V trimming: 7 bases; J trimming: 4 bases; junction bases outside the gene matches: 9. CDR3 DNA sequence: TGTGCCAGCAATAACAGGGGTTCTAGCACTGAAGCTTTCTTT. Its translation: CASNNRGSSTEAFF.

This clonotype showed up just a few times. The chain recombines TRBV3-1 with TRBJ1-1; possibly TRBD1 for D (5 bases). Germline lookup yields CDR1 LGHDT and CDR2 YNNKEL (reference sequence). Trimming stripped 1 base from V and 1 base from J, with 7 bases between. The CDR3 loop spans 14 amino acids. As DNA, the CDR3 is TGTGCCAGCAGCCAAGTACAGGAGAACACTGAAGCTTTCTTT. It specifies CASSQVQENTEAFF.

This clonotype was seen many times. The V and J genes are TRBV29-1 and TRBJ1-2; TRBD1 aligns across 8 bases. V shed 6 bases, J shed 5 bases, and the junction held 5 bases outside the gene matches. Germline CDR1 reads SQVTM; CDR2 reads ANQGSEA. CDR3 size: 12 residues. Written as DNA, the CDR3 is TGCAGCGTCGACAGACAGGGGTATGGCTACACCTTC. It is translated as CSVDRQGYGYTF.

This CDR3 reads CAISQGQGRASNQPQHF. The CDR3 DNA reads as TGTGCCATCAGCCAGGGACAGGGGAGGGCGAGCAATCAGCCCCAGCATTTT. J is TRBJ1-5 and V is TRBV10-3; 10 bases match TRBD1. The CDR3 has 17 amino acids. With 6 bases clipped from V and 1 base from J, the junction kept 9 bases outside the gene matches. Per the germline V gene, CDR1 is ENHRY and CDR2 is SYGVKD.

This clonotype was found a few times. The chain combines TRBV12-3 or TRBV12-4 with TRBJ2-2; 8 bases match TRBD1. V lost 7 bases and J lost 3; bases outside the gene matches: 7. The CDR3 spans 15 residues. CDR3 sequence reads: CASTSSTGDTGELFF. Here the CDR3 DNA reads TGTGCCAGCACTTCGTCGACAGGGGACACCGGGGAGCTGTTTTTT.

At least ten counts were recorded for this clonotype. The chain links TRBV5-1 to TRBJ2-1; D uncertain. V was trimmed by 4 bases and J by 8 bases, leaving 16 bases between them. This CDR3 comprises 14 residues. Per germline, CDR1 SGHRS and CDR2 YFSETQ. The CDR3 reads CASSPQYSLDEQFF. The CDR3 nucleotides are TGCGCCAGCAGCCCCCAGTACTCTCTCGATGAGCAGTTCTTC.

Concerning this clonotype itself: The conserved closing phenylalanine or tryptophan is absent in this CDR3, likely reflecting a read error. The chain joins TRBV20-1 to TRBJ1-1; D gene ambiguous. V gave up 2 bases and J gave up 5 bases, with 12 bases separating them. The CDR3 extends over 13 amino acids. The germline V gene has CDR1 DFQATT and CDR2 SNEGSKA (reference sequence). The CDR3 loop is CSARRDVSTEAFI. CDR3 DNA: TGCAGTGCTAGAAGGGATGTTAGTACTGAAGCTTTCATT.

CDR3 nucleotide sequence: TGTGCCAGCAGCTTGGTAGCGGAGGCTCTAGGGAATGAGCAGTTCTTC. Translation: CASSLVAEALGNEQFF. The chain has TRBV7-8 and TRBJ2-1; a possible D gene is TRBD2 (6 bases). The germline V and J ends were trimmed by 3 bases and 7 bases, with 19 bases remaining between them. This CDR3 is built from 16 residues. Looked up from germline, CDR1 is SGHVS and CDR2 is FQNEAQ.

The chain links TRBV29-1 to TRBJ2-5; TRBD1 aligns across 8 bases. Germline V gene lookup returns CDR1 SQVTM and CDR2 ANQGSEA. The CDR3 has 12 residues. V lost 4 bases to trimming and J lost 11 bases; unmatched junction nucleotides: 9. This CDR3 reads CSVGQGAGEQYF. As DNA, the CDR3 is TGCAGCGTTGGTCAGGGGGCCGGGGAGCAGTACTTC.

This clonotype has just one count. A junction end diverges from the germline sequence, so it may reflect a read error. V is TRBV19 and J is TRBJ2-1; TRBD2 might be the D (7 bases). The CDR3 is 12 amino acids. Germline values: CDR1 LNHDA, CDR2 SQIVND (reference sequence). The CDR3 spells CTSSIGGRALFF. Here the CDR3 DNA reads TGTACCAGTAGTATAGGGGGGAGGGCTCTGTTCTTC.

This clonotype has ten or more counts. The CDR3 DNA sequence: TGCAGCGTTGAACGCAACCTGGGGGGCACAGATACGCAGTATTTT. Translated: CSVERNLGGTDTQYF. The chain employs TRBV29-1 and TRBJ2-3; either TRBD1 or TRBD2 may fit D (5 bases each). The CDR3 consists of 15 residues. Trimming pared 2 bases from V and 1 base from J, leaving 13 bases between. Looked up from germline, CDR1 is SQVTM and CDR2 is ANQGSEA.

The chain is built from TRBV12-3 or TRBV12-4 and TRBJ1-1; the match to TRBD1 covers 7 bases. The CDR3 contains 13 residues. J was trimmed by 10 bases and V by 7 bases; bases with no gene match: 12. In nucleotides, the CDR3 is TGTGCCAGCACCATAACAGGGGCCTGGGGAGCTTTCTTT. Protein product: CASTITGAWGAFF.

This chain uses TRBV7-2 with TRBJ2-1; 8 positions match TRBD2. Germline CDR1 and CDR2: SGHTA and FQGNSA. The trim removed 2 bases at V and 3 bases at J, leaving 9 bases unmatched. This CDR3 is 17 amino acids long. In nucleotides, the CDR3 is TGTGCCAGCAGCTTAACGGCCCGGGGGGGCAGCTACAATGAGCAGTTCTTC. This sequence encodes CASSLTARGGSYNEQFF.

The chain recombines TRBV5-1 with TRBJ2-7; TRBD2 is a possible D gene (5 bases). Germline CDR1 SGHRS, CDR2 YFSETQ. Trimming pared 5 bases from V and 3 bases from J, leaving 12 bases between. This CDR3 is 13 amino acids long. The CDR3 coding sequence is TGCGCCAGCAGGGACTCAACCTACTACGAGCAGTACTTC. Translated: CASRDSTYYEQYF.

This clonotype occurred once. V usage is TRBV7-8 and J usage is TRBJ2-2; 12 bases align to TRBD2. The J segment lost 0 bases and the V segment lost 8 bases, leaving 4 bases of the junction unmatched. The CDR3 loop spans 16 amino acids. CDR1 and CDR2 (germline): SGHVS, FQNEAQ. In nucleotides, the CDR3 is TGTGCCAGCCCGCTAGCGGGGGGGCCGAACACCGGGGAGCTGTTTTTT. Translating it yields CASPLAGGPNTGELFF.

The V gene is TRBV12-5, the J gene TRBJ1-4; D is unclear. CDR1 and CDR2 from the germline V gene are LGHNT and FRNRAP. V was pared by 5 bases and J by 5 bases, with 12 bases between. The CDR3 length is 14 residues. The CDR3 reads CASGVTGINEKLFF. In nucleotides, the CDR3 is TGTGCTAGTGGTGTGACGGGGATCAATGAAAAACTGTTTTTT.

The sample holds a few counts of this clonotype. The V and J genes are TRBV7-2 and TRBJ1-2; D unresolved. This CDR3 has 13 residues. Germline CDR1 and CDR2: SGHTA and FQGNSA. With 5 bases removed from V and 8 bases from J, the gap between germline ends came to 15 bases. The CDR3 region has the DNA TGTGCCAGCAGCCCCCGGTCTGCGGGGGGCTACACCTTC. Translating gives CASSPRSAGGYTF.

This clonotype was found many times. The chain couples TRBV4-1 to TRBJ1-2; tentatively, D is TRBD1 (5 bases). In germline, CDR1 is MGHRA, CDR2 YSYEKL. The ends were cut back, 0 bases at V and 6 bases at J, with 14 bases in the middle. CDR3 length: 15 residues. The CDR3 is CASSQDGGAVDGYTF. CDR3 coding DNA: TGCGCCAGCAGCCAAGATGGAGGGGCGGTAGATGGCTACACCTTC.

This clonotype was found a few times. The chain uses TRBV20-1 and TRBJ2-3; 10 bases align to TRBD1. Germline lookup yields CDR1 DFQATT and CDR2 SNEGSKA (reference sequence). The CDR3 has 16 residues. V was clipped by 1 base and J by 1 base; unmatched bases: 5. This CDR3 is CSARGRGQGGTDTQYF. Here the CDR3 DNA reads TGCAGTGCTAGAGGCCGCGGACAGGGGGGCACAGATACGCAGTATTTT.